This T cell receptor (beta chain) was found in a study of T cells in Graves' hyperthyroidism and ophthalmopathy. The CDR3 loop spans 15 amino acids. V gave up 4 bases and J gave up 1 base, with 10 bases separating them. The germline CDR1 and CDR2 sequences are MDHEN and SYDVKM. Amplified regions were TCR beta CDR3 sequences from RNA transcripts. Initially, a first-round RT-PCR of the TCR CDR3 employed the HTBI primer set. TCRdb redid the calling of the multiplex PCR reads with MiXCR, one entry per CDR3 protein. The sample contains fewer than 350,000 distinct CDR3 sequences, 20% to 25% of which appear only once. Disease duration under 2 months; hyperthyroidism patients were aged 18 to 65. This clonotype was found many times.

Input material: blood. The origin of this receptor is a woman aged 50 to 65 with Graves' hyperthyroidism. The chain employs TRBV28 and TRBJ2-2; the D gene is possibly TRBD1 (6 bases). The CDR3 sequence: CASSSSTGNTGELFF. DNA for the CDR3: TGTGCCAGCAGTTCGTCGACAGGGAACACCGGGGAGCTGTTTTTT.